Listed below are T cell receptor beta chains from one sample, sequenced in a study of shared clonotypes between healthy human individuals. Sequenced by immunoSEQ multiplex PCR; TCRdb stores in-frame clones only, minus some. The table includes more than 2,000,000 clones, approximately 93% detected once. Sequencing was carried out using naive CD4+ T cells from PBMCs. These receptors were taken from a man aged 18 to 29 in good health. Some clones in this sample may be carry-over from other donors' samples. The CDR3 runs from the conserved cysteine through the conserved F or W. The D gene is left open where the match is weak. Clone size appears in some rows only: once, few, many, or a class for an expanded clone.

d_call: -
v_call: TRBV21-1
clone_size: -
j_call: TRBJ2-5
cdr3_aa: CASSKSVRDDLYQETQYF
cdr3_nt: TGTGCCAGCAGCAAATCCGTACGGGACGACCTGTACCAAGAGACCCAGTACTTC

d_call: -
v_call: TRBV6-1
clone_size: once
j_call: TRBJ1-5
cdr3_aa: CASLPGTSNQPQHF
cdr3_nt: TGTGCCAGCCTTCCCGGGACGAGCAATCAGCCCCAGCATTTT

d_call: -
v_call: TRBV9
clone_size: -
j_call: TRBJ2-3
cdr3_aa: CASSPDRLGTQYF
cdr3_nt: TGTGCCAGCAGTCCAGATCGGCTCGGTACGCAGTATTTT

d_call: TRBD1
v_call: TRBV5-1
clone_size: -
j_call: TRBJ2-1
cdr3_aa: CASSQRDRAYNEQFF
cdr3_nt: TGCGCCAGCAGCCAACGGGACAGGGCTTACAATGAGCAGTTCTTC

d_call: TRBD2
v_call: TRBV7-2
clone_size: -
j_call: TRBJ2-3
cdr3_aa: CASSSISGSLTDTQYF
cdr3_nt: TGTGCCAGCAGCTCCATTAGCGGGAGCCTCACAGATACGCAGTATTTT

d_call: -
v_call: TRBV4-2
clone_size: once
j_call: TRBJ2-2
cdr3_aa: CASSQAPGGAAGELFF
cdr3_nt: TGTGCCAGCAGCCAAGCGCCGGGTGGGGCGGCCGGGGAGCTGTTTTTT

d_call: TRBD1
v_call: TRBV6-5
clone_size: -
j_call: TRBJ2-7
cdr3_aa: CASSTTGTGGYEQYF
cdr3_nt: TGTGCCAGCAGCACGACCGGGACAGGGGGCTACGAGCAGTACTTC

d_call: -
v_call: TRBV6-1
clone_size: -
j_call: TRBJ2-7
cdr3_aa: CASVTRSYYEQYF
cdr3_nt: TGTGCCAGTGTGACTAGATCCTACTACGAGCAGTACTTC

d_call: -
v_call: TRBV6-5
clone_size: -
j_call: TRBJ1-1
cdr3_aa: CASLNRGGLAFF
cdr3_nt: TGTGCCAGCCTGAACAGAGGTGGTTTAGCTTTCTTT

d_call: TRBD2
v_call: TRBV19
clone_size: -
j_call: TRBJ2-1
cdr3_aa: CASRGSERELGPYNEQFF
cdr3_nt: TGTGCCAGTAGGGGTAGTGAGCGGGAGTTAGGACCGTACAATGAGCAGTTCTTC

d_call: -
v_call: TRBV18
clone_size: -
j_call: TRBJ2-7
cdr3_aa: CASSRDRLNSYEQYF
cdr3_nt: TGTGCCAGCTCACGCGACCGCCTCAATTCCTACGAGCAGTACTTC

d_call: TRBD1
v_call: TRBV4-3
clone_size: -
j_call: TRBJ2-1
cdr3_aa: CASSQDPQHAGGNEQFF
cdr3_nt: TGCGCCAGCAGCCAAGATCCACAGCACGCAGGGGGCAATGAGCAGTTCTTC

d_call: -
v_call: TRBV7-3
clone_size: once
j_call: TRBJ2-5
cdr3_aa: CASSPRGRETQYF
cdr3_nt: TGTGCCAGCAGCCCCCGGGGGCGGGAGACCCAGTACTTC

d_call: -
v_call: TRBV18
clone_size: few
j_call: TRBJ1-2
cdr3_aa: CASSPTTTPNYGYTF
cdr3_nt: TGTGCCAGCTCACCCACAACGACTCCTAACTATGGCTACACCTTC

d_call: -
v_call: TRBV28
clone_size: -
j_call: TRBJ2-2
cdr3_aa: CASSFHLSTGWGRELFF
cdr3_nt: TGTGCCAGCAGTTTCCACCTCAGTACAGGGTGGGGTAGGGAGCTGTTTTTT

d_call: TRBD2
v_call: TRBV7-3
clone_size: -
j_call: TRBJ2-2
cdr3_aa: CASSSTSGRDAGELFF
cdr3_nt: TGTGCCAGCAGCTCGACTAGCGGGAGGGACGCCGGGGAGCTGTTTTTT

d_call: TRBD1
v_call: TRBV7-9
clone_size: -
j_call: TRBJ2-7
cdr3_aa: CASSLGQGPAYEQYF
cdr3_nt: TGTGCCAGCAGCTTAGGACAGGGCCCGGCCTACGAGCAGTACTTC

d_call: -
v_call: TRBV19
clone_size: -
j_call: TRBJ1-3
cdr3_aa: CASRPGRTGNTIYF
cdr3_nt: TGTGCCAGCCGTCCTGGCAGAACTGGAAACACCATATATTTT

d_call: TRBD2
v_call: TRBV2
clone_size: -
j_call: TRBJ2-1
cdr3_aa: CASSLGLAGGSYNEQFF
cdr3_nt: TGTGCCAGCAGCCTGGGACTAGCGGGAGGCTCCTACAATGAGCAGTTCTTC

d_call: -
v_call: TRBV6-5
clone_size: -
j_call: TRBJ1-3
cdr3_aa: CASSYSKGRNTIYF
cdr3_nt: TGTGCCAGCAGTTACTCGAAAGGTAGAAACACCATATATTTT

d_call: -
v_call: TRBV7-2
clone_size: -
j_call: TRBJ1-6
cdr3_aa: CASSLAYSPLHF
cdr3_nt: TGTGCCAGCAGCTTAGCCTATTCACCCCTCCACTTT

d_call: TRBD1
v_call: TRBV4-1
clone_size: -
j_call: TRBJ1-5
cdr3_aa: CASSNTGESRQPQHF
cdr3_nt: TGCGCCAGCAGCAACACAGGGGAGTCTCGTCAGCCCCAGCATTTT

d_call: -
v_call: TRBV10-3
clone_size: -
j_call: TRBJ2-7
cdr3_aa: CAIRRGDEQYF
cdr3_nt: TGTGCCATCAGGAGGGGCGACGAGCAGTACTTC

d_call: -
v_call: TRBV6-1
clone_size: once
j_call: TRBJ1-6
cdr3_aa: CASGQVIDNSPLHF
cdr3_nt: TGTGCCAGCGGGCAGGTGATAGATAATTCACCCCTCCACTTT

d_call: -
v_call: TRBV5-1
clone_size: -
j_call: TRBJ1-5
cdr3_aa: CASSLFLDQPQHF
cdr3_nt: TGCGCCAGCAGCTTATTTCTCGATCAGCCCCAGCATTTT

d_call: -
v_call: TRBV18
clone_size: -
j_call: TRBJ2-7
cdr3_aa: CASSPPDRGRDFYEQYF
cdr3_nt: TGTGCCAGCTCACCACCGGACCGGGGGCGAGACTTTTACGAGCAGTACTTC

d_call: -
v_call: TRBV11-3
clone_size: -
j_call: TRBJ2-5
cdr3_aa: CASSSTRAGETQYF
cdr3_nt: TGTGCCAGCAGTTCGACAAGAGCGGGAGAGACCCAGTACTTC

d_call: -
v_call: TRBV5-1
clone_size: -
j_call: TRBJ2-5
cdr3_aa: CASSSGQTRETQYF
cdr3_nt: TGCGCCAGCAGCTCTGGACAGACCCGGGAGACCCAGTACTTC

d_call: -
v_call: TRBV11-2
clone_size: -
j_call: TRBJ2-5
cdr3_aa: CASSLGFNTQETQYF
cdr3_nt: TGTGCCAGCAGCTTAGGGTTCAATACCCAAGAGACCCAGTACTTC

d_call: TRBD1
v_call: TRBV6-1
clone_size: -
j_call: TRBJ1-5
cdr3_aa: CASSNRGGNQPQHF
cdr3_nt: TGTGCCAGCAGTAACAGGGGAGGCAATCAGCCCCAGCATTTT

d_call: -
v_call: TRBV9
clone_size: -
j_call: TRBJ2-1
cdr3_aa: CASSPRAFSNEQFF
cdr3_nt: TGTGCCAGCAGCCCCAGGGCGTTCTCCAATGAGCAGTTCTTC

d_call: TRBD1
v_call: TRBV18
clone_size: -
j_call: TRBJ2-5
cdr3_aa: CASSPRDRGRETQYF
cdr3_nt: TGTGCCAGCTCACCCCGGGACAGGGGGCGTGAGACCCAGTACTTC

d_call: TRBD2
v_call: TRBV29-1
clone_size: -
j_call: TRBJ2-7
cdr3_aa: CSVGLAGGYEQYF
cdr3_nt: TGCAGCGTTGGGCTAGCGGGAGGTTACGAGCAGTACTTC

d_call: -
v_call: TRBV7-2
clone_size: -
j_call: TRBJ2-5
cdr3_aa: CASSAANQETQYF
cdr3_nt: TGTGCCAGCTCCGCGGCGAACCAAGAGACCCAGTACTTC

d_call: -
v_call: TRBV6-6
clone_size: once
j_call: TRBJ1-4
cdr3_aa: CASSFRREGEKLFF
cdr3_nt: TGTGCCAGCAGTTTCAGGAGAGAAGGGGAAAAACTGTTTTTT

d_call: TRBD2
v_call: TRBV5-4
clone_size: -
j_call: TRBJ2-7
cdr3_aa: CASSLRGREGYYEQYF
cdr3_nt: TGTGCCAGCAGCTTGCGGGGGCGGGAGGGATACTACGAGCAGTACTTC

d_call: -
v_call: TRBV11-2
clone_size: -
j_call: TRBJ2-3
cdr3_aa: CASSLVVLVTDTQYF
cdr3_nt: TGTGCCAGCAGCTTAGTTGTGTTAGTCACAGATACGCAGTATTTT

d_call: TRBD2
v_call: TRBV2
clone_size: -
j_call: TRBJ2-3
cdr3_aa: CATTAGTSADTQYF
cdr3_nt: TGTGCCACCACAGCAGGGACTAGCGCCGATACGCAGTATTTT

d_call: -
v_call: TRBV9
clone_size: once
j_call: TRBJ2-7
cdr3_aa: CASSVVGSSYEQYF
cdr3_nt: TGTGCCAGCAGCGTAGTTGGCAGCTCCTACGAGCAGTACTTC

d_call: TRBD1
v_call: TRBV5-1
clone_size: -
j_call: TRBJ1-2
cdr3_aa: CASSLGDRSHYTF
cdr3_nt: TGCGCCAGCAGCTTGGGGGACAGGTCTCACTACACCTTC

d_call: -
v_call: TRBV5-6
clone_size: -
j_call: TRBJ1-5
cdr3_aa: CASSFLGGLSNQPQHF
cdr3_nt: TGTGCCAGCAGCTTCTTAGGGGGTCTTAGCAATCAGCCCCAGCATTTT

d_call: -
v_call: TRBV6-6
clone_size: -
j_call: TRBJ2-7
cdr3_aa: CASSAPESSYEQYF
cdr3_nt: TGTGCCAGCAGTGCACCTGAGAGCTCCTACGAGCAGTACTTC

d_call: TRBD1
v_call: TRBV4-2
clone_size: -
j_call: TRBJ2-7
cdr3_aa: CASSYRTGSYEQYF
cdr3_nt: TGTGCCAGCAGCTACCGGACAGGCTCCTACGAGCAGTACTTC

d_call: -
v_call: TRBV7-3
clone_size: -
j_call: TRBJ2-2
cdr3_aa: CASSLAGRGTGELFF
cdr3_nt: TGTGCCAGCAGCTTAGCTGGACGGGGAACCGGGGAGCTGTTTTTT

d_call: TRBD1
v_call: TRBV11-2
clone_size: -
j_call: TRBJ2-4
cdr3_aa: CASSLDRVTSGGIQYF
cdr3_nt: TGTGCCAGCAGCTTAGATCGAGTAACGTCAGGGGGCATTCAGTACTTC

d_call: -
v_call: TRBV29-1
clone_size: -
j_call: TRBJ2-1
cdr3_aa: CSVASGSSYNEQFF
cdr3_nt: TGCAGCGTTGCATCAGGGAGCTCCTACAATGAGCAGTTCTTC

d_call: TRBD2
v_call: TRBV7-9
clone_size: -
j_call: TRBJ2-2
cdr3_aa: CASSPLAGERTGELFF
cdr3_nt: TGTGCCAGCAGCCCACTAGCGGGAGAACGGACCGGGGAGCTGTTTTTT

d_call: -
v_call: TRBV19
clone_size: -
j_call: TRBJ2-7
cdr3_aa: CASSWDGSSYEQYF
cdr3_nt: TGTGCCAGTAGCTGGGACGGGAGCTCCTACGAGCAGTACTTC